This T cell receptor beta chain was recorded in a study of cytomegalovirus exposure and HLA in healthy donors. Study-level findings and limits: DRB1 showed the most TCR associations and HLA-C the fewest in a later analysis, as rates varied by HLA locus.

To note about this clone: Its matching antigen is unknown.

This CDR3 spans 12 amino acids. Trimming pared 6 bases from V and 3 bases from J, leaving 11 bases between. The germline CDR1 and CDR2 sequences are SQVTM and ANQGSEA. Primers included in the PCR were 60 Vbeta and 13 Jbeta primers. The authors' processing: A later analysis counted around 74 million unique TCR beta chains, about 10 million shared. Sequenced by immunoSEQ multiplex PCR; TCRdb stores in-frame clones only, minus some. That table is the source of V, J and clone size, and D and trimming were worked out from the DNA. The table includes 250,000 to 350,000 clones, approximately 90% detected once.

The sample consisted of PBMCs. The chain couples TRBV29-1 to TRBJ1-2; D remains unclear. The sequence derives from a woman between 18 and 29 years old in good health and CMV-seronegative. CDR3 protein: CSVGTADYGYTF. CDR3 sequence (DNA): TGCAGCGTGGGCACAGCAGACTATGGCTACACCTTC.